This T cell receptor beta chain was profiled in a study of human thymus T cells. The count of this clone is one. TCRdb's table, derived via immunoSEQ multiplex PCR, lists solely in-frame clones and lacks some. The data show approximately 46,000 clones, around 95% seen once. The germline CDR1 and CDR2 sequences are MGHDK and SYGVNS. The CDR3 sequence is 11 residues long. Losses at the gene ends were 6 bases for V and 16 bases for J; bases not matched to a gene: 8. Serving as donors were healthy Finnish infants, each of whom was having open corrective surgery for congenital heart defects. During surgery, about 0.5-1 mL peripheral blood was drawn from four of eight donors.

The origin of this receptor is a girl in the first two years of life with a congenital heart defect but otherwise immunologically healthy. The chain recombines TRBV25-1 with TRBJ2-1; the match to TRBD1 covers 8 bases. Sequencing was done on a sample of blood. Written as DNA, the CDR3 is TGTGCCAGCAGCGGACAGGGCCCCGAATTCTTC. Amino acid sequence: CASSGQGPEFF.